The source of this TCR beta chain is a study of blood T cell repertoires in COVID-19. Study as a whole: Italy, Spain and the United States were the sources of the convalescent and acute COVID-19 samples. PBMCs, B-cell-depleted T cells, or T cells provided the cDNA or gDNA that made up the material.

The table came from immunoSEQ multiplex PCR; TCRdb's copy has only in-frame clones and leaves some out. The sample has a few hundred thousand clones, 87% seen once. The CDR3 is 13 amino acids. Trimming stripped 4 bases from V and 6 bases from J, with 12 bases between. From germline, CDR1 is MNHEY and CDR2 SVGAGI. V is TRBV6-5 and J is TRBJ1-2, with a weak D call TRBD1 (6 bases). Sequences were obtained from peripheral blood. This clonotype was obtained from a man aged 18 to 35 with active or convalescent COVID-19. The chain's CDR3 is CASSWAGANGYTF. The CDR3 DNA sequence: TGTGCCAGCAGTTGGGCAGGGGCGAATGGCTACACCTTC.